These T cell receptor beta chains were read from a single sample in a study of T cell repertoires in cytomegalovirus infection. Using its own MiXCR run on the reads, TCRdb lists one record per CDR3 protein. The sample includes about 740,000 distinct CDR3 sequences, 35% of them seen just once. Input material: PBMCs. All receptors come from a human donor in good health (CMV status not recorded). Some clones in this sample may be carry-over from other donors' samples. Both conserved end residues are trimmed from each CDR3. The order of the fields is clone size, V gene, CDR3 protein. Expanded clones are given a class, and other clones once, few, many or no size at all.

NA,TRBV7-6,ASSLQGQGPYEQY
few,TRBV19,ASSSSRGQGSYEQY
NA,TRBV7-9,ASSLWLQGSETQY
many,TRBV7-8,ASSVVEGRSNQPQH
NA,TRBV27,ASKVRQAENTGELF
NA,TRBV5-1,ASSPTSGNYYGYT
NA,TRBV7-9,ASSFPHEQF
NA,TRBV20-1,SARDPQGNNEQF
NA,TRBV10-2,ASSGNIQAGARQETQY
few,TRBV6-5,ASSTPWGGHTEAF
NA,TRBV19,ASSIDPPGRIGNTIY
NA,TRBV4-1,ASSPLPGQGTTEAF
NA,TRBV19,VSTAGPDTQY
NA,TRBV23-1,ASGRDRSSYEQY
NA,TRBV6-2/TRBV6-3,ASSHRGLGQPQH
NA,TRBV19,ASGHRLNTEAF
NA,TRBV10-3,ATHPGLARNNEQF
NA,TRBV6-1,ASSLSYLNTEAF
NA,TRBV19,ASSIVDRDDQPQH
many,TRBV7-9,ASSSLLNTGELF
few,TRBV6-6,ATIGSIDRDWAEAF
NA,TRBV14,ASSQDRGGKQF